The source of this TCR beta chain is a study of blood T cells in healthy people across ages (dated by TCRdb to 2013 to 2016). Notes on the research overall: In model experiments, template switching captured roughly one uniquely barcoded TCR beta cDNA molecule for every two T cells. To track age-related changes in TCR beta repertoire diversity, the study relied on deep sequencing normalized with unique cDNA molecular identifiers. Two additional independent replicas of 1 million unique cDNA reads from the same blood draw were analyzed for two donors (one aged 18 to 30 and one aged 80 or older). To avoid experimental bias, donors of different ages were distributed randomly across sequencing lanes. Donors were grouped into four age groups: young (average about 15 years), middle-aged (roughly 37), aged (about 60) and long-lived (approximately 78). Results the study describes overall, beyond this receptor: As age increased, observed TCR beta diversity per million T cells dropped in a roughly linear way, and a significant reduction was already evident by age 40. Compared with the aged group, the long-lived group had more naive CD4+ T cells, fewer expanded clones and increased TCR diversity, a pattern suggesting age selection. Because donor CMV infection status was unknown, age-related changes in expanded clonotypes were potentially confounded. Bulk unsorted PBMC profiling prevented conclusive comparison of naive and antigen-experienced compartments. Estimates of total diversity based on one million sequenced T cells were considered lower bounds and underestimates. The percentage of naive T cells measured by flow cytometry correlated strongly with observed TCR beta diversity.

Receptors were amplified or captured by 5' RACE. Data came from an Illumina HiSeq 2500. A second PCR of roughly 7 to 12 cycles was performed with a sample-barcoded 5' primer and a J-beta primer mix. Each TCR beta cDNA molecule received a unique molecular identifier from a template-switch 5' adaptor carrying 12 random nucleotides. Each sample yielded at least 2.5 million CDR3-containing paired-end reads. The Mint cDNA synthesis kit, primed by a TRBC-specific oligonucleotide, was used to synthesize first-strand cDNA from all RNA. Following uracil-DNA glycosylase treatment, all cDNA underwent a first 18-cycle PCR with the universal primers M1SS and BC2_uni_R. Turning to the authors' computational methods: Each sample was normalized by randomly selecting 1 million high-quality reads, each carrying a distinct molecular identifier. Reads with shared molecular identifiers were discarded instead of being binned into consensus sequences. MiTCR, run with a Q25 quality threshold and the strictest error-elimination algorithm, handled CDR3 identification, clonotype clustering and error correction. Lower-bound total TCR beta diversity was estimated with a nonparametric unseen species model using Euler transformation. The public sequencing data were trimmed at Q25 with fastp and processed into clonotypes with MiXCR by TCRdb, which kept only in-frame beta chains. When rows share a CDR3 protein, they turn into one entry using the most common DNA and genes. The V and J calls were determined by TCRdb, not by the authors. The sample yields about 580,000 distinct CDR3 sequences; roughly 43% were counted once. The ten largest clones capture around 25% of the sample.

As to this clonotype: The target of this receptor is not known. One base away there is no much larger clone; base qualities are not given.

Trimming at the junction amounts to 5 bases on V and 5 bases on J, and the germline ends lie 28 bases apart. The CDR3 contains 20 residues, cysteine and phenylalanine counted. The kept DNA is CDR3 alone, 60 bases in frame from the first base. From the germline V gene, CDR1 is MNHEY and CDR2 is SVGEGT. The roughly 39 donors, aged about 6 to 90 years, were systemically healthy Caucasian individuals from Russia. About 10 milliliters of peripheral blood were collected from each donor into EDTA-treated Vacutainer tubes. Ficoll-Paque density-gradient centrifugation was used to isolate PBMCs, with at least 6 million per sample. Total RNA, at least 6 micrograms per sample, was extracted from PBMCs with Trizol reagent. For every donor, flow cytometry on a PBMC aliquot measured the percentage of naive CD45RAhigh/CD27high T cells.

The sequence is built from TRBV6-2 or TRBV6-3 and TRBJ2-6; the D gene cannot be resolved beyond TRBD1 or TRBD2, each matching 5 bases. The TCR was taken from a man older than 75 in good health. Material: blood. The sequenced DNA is TGTGCCAGCAGTACCCAGGGAGTGCTCTCCCATCCTTCTCGGGCCAACGTCCTGACTTTC. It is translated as CASSTQGVLSHPSRANVLTF.